The 10 T cell receptor beta chains below come from one sample, sequenced in a study of cytomegalovirus exposure and HLA in healthy donors (dated by TCRdb to 2017 to 2019). The library relied on the immunoSEQ multiplex PCR assay. The multiplex PCR relied on a mix of 60 forward primers for TCR Vbeta segments and 13 reverse primers for TCR Jbeta segments. This immuneACCESS table, as held by TCRdb, lists in-frame sequences with V and J called but not all clones. Of the missing ones, under half trace to an unresolved V gene in checked studies; the others have no known cause. The sample includes about 150,000 clones, with 79% observed a single time. The ten largest clonotypes hold 1.1% of the sample. The source material was PBMCs. These TCRs come from a male donor in good health and CMV-seronegative.

The rearrangement uses TRBV4-1 and TRBJ2-7, with 11 bases identical to TRBD1. The CDR3 consists of 15 residues. Trimming took 4 bases from V and 2 from J; bases not matched to a gene: 4. Germline-derived CDR1 and CDR2 are MGHRA and YSYEKL. The CDR3 DNA sequence: TGCGCCAGCAGCCCGGGGACAGGGGGAACCTACGAGCAGTACTTC. Amino acid sequence: CASSPGTGGTYEQYF.

The J gene is TRBJ1-5, the V gene TRBV29-1, with D perhaps TRBD1 (5 bases). The CDR3 sequence is 13 residues long. Germline CDR1 reads SQVTM; CDR2 reads ANQGSEA. V was shortened by 4 bases and J by 3 bases, with 10 bases between the two germline ends. The CDR3, as DNA: TGCAGCGTTGCGCAGGGTATCAATCAGCCCCAGCATTTT. The encoded protein is CSVAQGINQPQHF.

The chain is built from TRBV19 and TRBJ1-6; D possibly corresponds to TRBD1 (5 bases). The CDR3 loop spans 13 amino acids. Germline-derived CDR1 and CDR2 are LNHDA and SQIVND (reference sequence). V gave up 1 base and J gave up 8 bases, with 6 bases separating them. In nucleotides, the CDR3 is TGTGCCAGTAGTATAGGGGGCGATTCACCCCTCCACTTT. Protein: CASSIGGDSPLHF.

The chain uses TRBV6-5 and TRBJ1-1, with 8 bases matching TRBD1. J lost 6 bases, V lost 7 bases, and 13 bases had no gene match. Germline values: CDR1 MNHEY, CDR2 SVGAGI. The CDR3 extends over 15 amino acids. DNA of the CDR3: TGTGCCAGCAATCCCCATCGCCAGGGGGCGCCTGAAGCTTTCTTT. This encodes CASNPHRQGAPEAFF.

In this sample, this clone turned up a few times. CDR3 DNA: TGTGCCAGCAGCCCCGGAGGCTCCTCCTACGAGCAGTACTTC. Amino acid sequence: CASSPGGSSYEQYF. The rearrangement joins TRBV5-4 to TRBJ2-7, with D maybe TRBD2 (5 bases). Trimming stripped 4 bases from V and 0 bases from J, with 11 bases between. The germline gives CDR1 SGHNT, CDR2 YYREEE (reference sequence). The CDR3 runs 14 residues.

This clone came up a few times. The chain has TRBV4-3 and TRBJ1-1; tentative D call: TRBD1 (6 bases). V was clipped by 0 bases and J by 2 bases, with 13 bases between them. The CDR3 totals 16 residues. Per germline, CDR1 LGHNA and CDR2 YSLEER. Here the CDR3 DNA reads TGCGCCAGCAGCCAAGATCAGGGGCAGGGAAACACTGAAGCTTTCTTT. As protein: CASSQDQGQGNTEAFF.

The rearrangement links TRBV19 to TRBJ1-2; D might be TRBD1 (5 bases). Trimming took 1 base from V and 2 from J, leaving 11 bases between them. The CDR3 runs 15 residues. CDR1 is LNHDA, CDR2 SQIVND, per germline (reference sequence). Here the CDR3 DNA reads TGTGCCAGTAGTATAGTGGGGGGACTCAACTATGGCTACACCTTC. This gives the protein CASSIVGGLNYGYTF.

This clone was seen only a few times. The chain couples TRBV5-4 to TRBJ2-7; the match to TRBD1 covers 9 bases. This CDR3 comprises 14 residues. Germline CDR1 SGHNT, CDR2 YYREEE (reference sequence). J gave up 4 bases and V 5 bases, and 7 bases lay outside the gene matches. The CDR3: CASSSGTGWYEQYF. For the CDR3, the DNA is TGTGCCAGCAGTTCCGGGACAGGGTGGTACGAGCAGTACTTC.

The chain joins TRBV30 to TRBJ2-5, with D perhaps matching TRBD1 (6 bases). The CDR3 is 14 residues long. Germline loops: CDR1 GTSNPN, CDR2 SVGIG (reference sequence). V lost 5 bases to trimming and J lost 1 base, with 14 bases between them. The CDR3 protein is CAWARGQFQETQYF. CDR3 nucleotide sequence: TGTGCCTGGGCCCGAGGACAGTTCCAAGAGACCCAGTACTTC.

V usage is TRBV9 and J usage is TRBJ2-5; D is unclear. Germline CDR1 is SGDLS and CDR2 is YYNGEE. V dropped 0 bases and J dropped 5 bases, with 17 bases sitting between them. CDR3 length: 16 residues. In DNA form, the CDR3 reads TGTGCCAGCAGCGTAGAAGGATTAGCCCGTATGGAGACCCAGTACTTC. Its translation: CASSVEGLARMETQYF.